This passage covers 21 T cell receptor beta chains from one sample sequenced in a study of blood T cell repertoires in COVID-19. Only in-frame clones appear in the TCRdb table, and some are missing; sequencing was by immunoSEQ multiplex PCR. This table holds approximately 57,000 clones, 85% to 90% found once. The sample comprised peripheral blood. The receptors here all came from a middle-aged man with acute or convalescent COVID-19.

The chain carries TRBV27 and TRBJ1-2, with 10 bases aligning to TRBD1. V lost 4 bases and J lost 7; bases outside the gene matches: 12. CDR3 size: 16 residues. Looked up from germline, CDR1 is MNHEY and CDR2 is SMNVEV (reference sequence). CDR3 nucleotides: TGTGCCAGCAGTTCCCCACCATCGACAGGGGGCGGTGGCTACACCTTC. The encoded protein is CASSSPPSTGGGGYTF.

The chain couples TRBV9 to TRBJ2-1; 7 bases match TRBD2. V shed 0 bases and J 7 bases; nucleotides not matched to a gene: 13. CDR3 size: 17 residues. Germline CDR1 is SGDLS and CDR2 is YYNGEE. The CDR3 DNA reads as TGTGCCAGCAGCGTAGAGGTTGGCGGGGGTCCCTCGAATGAGCAGTTCTTC. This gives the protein CASSVEVGGGPSNEQFF. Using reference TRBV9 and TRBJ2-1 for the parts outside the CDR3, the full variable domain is DSGVTQTPKHLITATGQRVTLRCSPRSGDLSVYWYQQSLDQGLQFLIQYYNGEERAKGNILERFSAQQFPDLHSELNLSSLELGDSALYFCASSVEVGGGPSNEQFFGPGTRLTVL.

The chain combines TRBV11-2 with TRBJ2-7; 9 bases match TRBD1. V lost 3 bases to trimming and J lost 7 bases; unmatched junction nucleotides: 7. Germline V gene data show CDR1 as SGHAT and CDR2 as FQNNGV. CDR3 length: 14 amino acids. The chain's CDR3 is CASSLGQGLTEQYF. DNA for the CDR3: TGTGCCAGCAGCTTGGGACAGGGTCTGACTGAGCAGTACTTC.

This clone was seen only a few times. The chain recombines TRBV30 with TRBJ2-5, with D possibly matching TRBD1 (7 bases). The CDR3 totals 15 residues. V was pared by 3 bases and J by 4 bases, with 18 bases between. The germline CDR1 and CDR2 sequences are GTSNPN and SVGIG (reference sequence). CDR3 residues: CAWRGGQVVRETQYF. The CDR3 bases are TGTGCCTGGAGGGGAGGACAGGTAGTTCGAGAGACCCAGTACTTC.

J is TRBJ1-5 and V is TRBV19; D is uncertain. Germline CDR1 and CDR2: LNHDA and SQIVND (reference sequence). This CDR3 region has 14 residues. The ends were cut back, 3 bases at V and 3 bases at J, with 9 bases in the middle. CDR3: CASSIRRNNQPQHF. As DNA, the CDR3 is TGTGCCAGTAGTATCAGGAGGAACAATCAGCCCCAGCATTTT.

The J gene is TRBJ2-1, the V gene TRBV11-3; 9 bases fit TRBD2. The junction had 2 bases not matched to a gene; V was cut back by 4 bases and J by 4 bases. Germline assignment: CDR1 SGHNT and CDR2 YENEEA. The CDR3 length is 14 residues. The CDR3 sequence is CASSSGLAYNEQFF. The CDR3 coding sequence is TGTGCCAGCAGCTCGGGACTAGCTTACAATGAGCAGTTCTTC.

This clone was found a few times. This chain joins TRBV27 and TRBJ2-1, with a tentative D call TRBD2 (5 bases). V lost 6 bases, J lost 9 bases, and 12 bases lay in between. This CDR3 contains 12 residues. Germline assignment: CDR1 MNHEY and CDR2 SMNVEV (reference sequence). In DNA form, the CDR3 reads TGTGCCAGCAGGGACTGGTTCGGTGAGCAGTTCTTC. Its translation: CASRDWFGEQFF.

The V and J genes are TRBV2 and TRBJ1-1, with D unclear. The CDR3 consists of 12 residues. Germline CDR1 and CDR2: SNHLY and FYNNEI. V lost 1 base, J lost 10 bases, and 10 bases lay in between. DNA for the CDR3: TGTGCCAGCAGTGAAGGTCGCTCGGGAGCTTTCTTT. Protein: CASSEGRSGAFF.

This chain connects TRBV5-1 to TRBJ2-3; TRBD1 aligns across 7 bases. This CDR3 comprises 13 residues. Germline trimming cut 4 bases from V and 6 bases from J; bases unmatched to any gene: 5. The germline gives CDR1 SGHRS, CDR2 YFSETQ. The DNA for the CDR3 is TGCGCCAGCAGCCCCCAGGGGGTGGATACGCAGTATTTT. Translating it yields CASSPQGVDTQYF.

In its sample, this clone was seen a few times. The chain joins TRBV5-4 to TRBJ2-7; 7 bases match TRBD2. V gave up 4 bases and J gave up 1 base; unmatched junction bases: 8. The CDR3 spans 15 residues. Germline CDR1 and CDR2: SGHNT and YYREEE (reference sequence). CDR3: CASSHSSGASYEQYF. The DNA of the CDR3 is TGTGCCAGCAGCCATTCCAGCGGGGCATCCTACGAGCAGTACTTC.

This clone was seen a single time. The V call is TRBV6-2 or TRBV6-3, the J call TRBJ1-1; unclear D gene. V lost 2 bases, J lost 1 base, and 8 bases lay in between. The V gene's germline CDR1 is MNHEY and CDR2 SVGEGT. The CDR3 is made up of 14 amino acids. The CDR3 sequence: CASSYIRQNTEAFF. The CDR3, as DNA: TGTGCCAGCAGTTACATCCGACAGAACACTGAAGCTTTCTTT.

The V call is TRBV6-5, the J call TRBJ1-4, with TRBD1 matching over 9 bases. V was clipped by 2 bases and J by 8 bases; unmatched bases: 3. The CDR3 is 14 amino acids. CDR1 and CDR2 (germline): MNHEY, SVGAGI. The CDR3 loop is CASSYGTGLEKLFF. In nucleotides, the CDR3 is TGTGCCAGCAGTTACGGGACAGGGTTGGAAAAACTGTTTTTT.

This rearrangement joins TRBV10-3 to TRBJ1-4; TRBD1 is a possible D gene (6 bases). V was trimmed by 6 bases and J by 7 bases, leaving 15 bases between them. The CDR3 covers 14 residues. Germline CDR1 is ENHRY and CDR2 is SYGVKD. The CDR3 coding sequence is TGTGCCATCAGCCCGGACAGTCTCGGTGAAAAACTGTTTTTT. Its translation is CAISPDSLGEKLFF.

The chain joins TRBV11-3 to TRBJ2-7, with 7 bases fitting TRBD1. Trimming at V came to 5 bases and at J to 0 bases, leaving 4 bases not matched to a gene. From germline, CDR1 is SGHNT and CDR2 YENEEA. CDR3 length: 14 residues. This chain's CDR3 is CASSPRDSSYEQYF. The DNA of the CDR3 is TGTGCCAGCAGCCCACGGGACAGCTCCTACGAGCAGTACTTC.

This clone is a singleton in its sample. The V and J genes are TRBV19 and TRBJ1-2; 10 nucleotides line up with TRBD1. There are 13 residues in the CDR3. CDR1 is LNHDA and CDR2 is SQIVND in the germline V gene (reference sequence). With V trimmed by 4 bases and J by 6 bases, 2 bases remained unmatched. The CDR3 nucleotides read TGTGCCAGTAGTACCGGGACAGGGGATGGCTACACCTTC. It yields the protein CASSTGTGDGYTF.

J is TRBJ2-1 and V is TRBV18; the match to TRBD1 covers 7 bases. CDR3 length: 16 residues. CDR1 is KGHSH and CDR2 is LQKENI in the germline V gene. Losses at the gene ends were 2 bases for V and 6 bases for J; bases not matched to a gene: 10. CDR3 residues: CASSPWNRGSGNEQFF. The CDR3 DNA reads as TGTGCCAGCTCACCATGGAACAGGGGTAGTGGCAATGAGCAGTTCTTC.

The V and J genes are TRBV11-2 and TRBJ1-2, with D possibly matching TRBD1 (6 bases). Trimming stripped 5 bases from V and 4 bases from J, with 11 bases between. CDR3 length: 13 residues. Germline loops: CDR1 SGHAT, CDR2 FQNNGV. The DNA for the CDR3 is TGTGCCAGCAGCGCGGACAGTTTCTATGGCTACACCTTC. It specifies CASSADSFYGYTF.

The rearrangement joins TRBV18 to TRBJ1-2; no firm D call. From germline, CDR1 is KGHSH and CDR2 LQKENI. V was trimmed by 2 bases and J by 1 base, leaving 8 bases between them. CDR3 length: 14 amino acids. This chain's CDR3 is CASSPRYSNYGYTF. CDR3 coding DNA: TGTGCCAGCTCACCAAGGTACAGTAACTATGGCTACACCTTC. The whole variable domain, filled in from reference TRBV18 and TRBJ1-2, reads NAGVMQNPRHLVRRRGQEARLRCSPMKGHSHVYWYRQLPEEGLKFMVYLQKENIIDESGMPKERFSAEFPKEGPSILRIQQVVRGDSAAYFCASSPRYSNYGYTFGSGTRLTVV.

CDR3 region: CASRQGFANYGYTF. The CDR3, as DNA: TGTGCCAGCAGACAGGGTTTCGCTAACTATGGCTACACCTTC. The chain couples TRBV6-5 to TRBJ1-2; D may be TRBD1 (6 bases). This CDR3 is built from 14 residues. V was pared by 6 bases and J by 0 bases, with 11 bases between. Germline V gene data show CDR1 as MNHEY and CDR2 as SVGAGI.

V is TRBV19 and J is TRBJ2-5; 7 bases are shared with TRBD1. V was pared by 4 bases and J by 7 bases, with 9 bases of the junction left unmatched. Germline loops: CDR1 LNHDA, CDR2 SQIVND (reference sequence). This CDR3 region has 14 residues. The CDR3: CASSTTGSGSTQYF. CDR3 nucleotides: TGTGCCAGTAGTACGACAGGGTCAGGCTCGACCCAGTACTTC.

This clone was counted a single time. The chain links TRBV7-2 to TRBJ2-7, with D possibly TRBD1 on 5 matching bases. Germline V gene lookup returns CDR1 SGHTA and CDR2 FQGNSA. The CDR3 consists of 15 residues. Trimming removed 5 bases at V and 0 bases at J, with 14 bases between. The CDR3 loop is CASSPAPGLSYEQYF. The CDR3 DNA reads TGTGCCAGCAGCCCAGCGCCAGGGCTCTCCTACGAGCAGTACTTC.